The 22 T cell receptor beta chains given below trace back to one sample, sequenced in a study of blood T cell repertoires in COVID-19. Data came from immunoSEQ multiplex PCR; TCRdb stores just in-frame clones and leaves some out. The profile shows about 150,000 clones, around 89% of them singletons. Sequenced input: peripheral blood. The receptors come from a man younger than 30 with COVID-19, enrolled during active disease.

Only a few counts were recorded for this clone. V gene TRBV28 combines with J gene TRBJ1-6; D unresolved. V was clipped by 3 bases and J by 4 bases, with 13 bases between them. Germline V gene sequence: CDR1 MDHEN, CDR2 SYDVKM. This CDR3 has 16 amino acids. DNA of the CDR3: TGTGCCAGCAGTTTCTACCAAACCACTTATAATTCACCCCTCCACTTT. The encoded protein is CASSFYQTTYNSPLHF.

This chain joins TRBV6-5 and TRBJ1-5, with 7 bases matching TRBD1. The CDR3 spans 15 residues. Germline CDR1 is MNHEY and CDR2 is SVGAGI. V dropped 4 bases and J dropped 6; count of bases not matched to a gene: 9. CDR3 sequence (DNA): TGTGCCAGCAGTTCGACAGGGATTCGGGGTCAGCCCCAGCATTTT. This encodes CASSSTGIRGQPQHF.

The chain carries TRBV10-3 and TRBJ2-5, with 10 bases fitting TRBD2. This CDR3 region has 13 residues. With V trimmed by 7 bases and J by 5 bases, 4 bases remained unmatched. The germline CDR1 and CDR2 sequences are ENHRY and SYGVKD. The CDR3 spells CAINQLAGETQYF. The CDR3 nucleotides read TGTGCCATCAACCAACTAGCGGGGGAGACCCAGTACTTC.

The chain uses TRBV7-8 and TRBJ1-2, with a possible D match to TRBD1 (5 bases). The germline gives CDR1 SGHVS, CDR2 FQNEAQ. Trimming shortened V by 1 base and J by 4 bases, and 10 bases separated the two germline ends. This CDR3 has 14 residues. The CDR3 spells CASSLGGTLYGYTF. The DNA of the CDR3 is TGTGCCAGCAGCTTAGGGGGGACTCTCTATGGCTACACCTTC.

The chain employs TRBV6-5 and TRBJ1-2; 10 nucleotides align to TRBD1. J lost 7 bases, V lost 2 bases, and 10 bases had no gene match. The CDR3 consists of 16 residues. The germline gives CDR1 MNHEY, CDR2 SVGAGI. In DNA form, the CDR3 reads TGTGCCAGCAGTTACCGCTTGGGACAGGGGAGGGGTGGCTACACCTTC. Amino acids: CASSYRLGQGRGGYTF.

The chain joins TRBV28 to TRBJ1-2; D is uncertain. V was clipped by 2 bases and J by 3 bases, with 7 bases between them. Germline V lookup: CDR1 MDHEN, CDR2 SYDVKM. The CDR3 totals 13 residues. The CDR3 bases are TGTGCCAGCAGTTTAGAGCACTACTATGGCTACACCTTC. This encodes CASSLEHYYGYTF.

This sequence joins TRBV4-1 and TRBJ2-1; the match to TRBD2 covers 10 bases. Germline V gene data show CDR1 as MGHRA and CDR2 as YSYEKL. The CDR3 extends over 17 amino acids. V trimming: 4 bases; J trimming: 0 bases; junction bases outside the gene matches: 6. The CDR3 region is CASSPQQRGGSYNEQFF. The DNA for the CDR3 is TGCGCCAGCAGCCCCCAACAGCGGGGGGGCTCCTACAATGAGCAGTTCTTC.

V and J are TRBV2 and TRBJ1-1, with 7 bases that match TRBD1. CDR1 is SNHLY and CDR2 is FYNNEI in the germline V gene. Losses at the gene ends were 10 bases for V and 4 bases for J; bases not matched to a gene: 3. The length of the CDR3 is 11 residues. CDR3 sequence: CATNRGTEAFF. The CDR3 nucleotides read TGTGCCACCAACAGGGGCACTGAAGCTTTCTTT.

This chain joins TRBV5-1 and TRBJ1-4; 7 bases align to TRBD1. The germline V gene encodes CDR1 SGHRS and CDR2 YFSETQ. The CDR3 is 17 amino acids. The V gene end was trimmed by 0 bases and the J gene end by 3 bases; junction bases not matched to a gene: 8. CDR3 nucleotides: TGCGCCAGCAGCTTGGACAGGGGCGTTACGGCTAATGAAAAACTGTTTTTT. It translates to CASSLDRGVTANEKLFF. Full variable domain (rest looked up from reference TRBV5-1 and TRBJ1-4): KAGVTQTPRYLIKTRGQQVTLSCSPISGHRSVSWYQQTPGQGLQFLFEYFSETQRNKGNFPGRFSGRQFSNSRSEMNVSTLELGDSALYLCASSLDRGVTANEKLFFGSGTQLSVL.

The chain carries TRBV5-1 and TRBJ2-3; D not resolved. The CDR3 totals 15 residues. CDR1 and CDR2 from the germline V gene are SGHRS and YFSETQ. V gave up 6 bases and J gave up 2 bases, with 16 bases separating them. CDR3 nucleotide sequence: TGCGCCAGCACCCTTGTTGCGCGGAACACAGATACGCAGTATTTT. It specifies CASTLVARNTDTQYF.

This clone was seen just once. The V and J genes are TRBV19 and TRBJ2-1, with D possibly matching TRBD2 (5 bases). The V end lost 0 bases, the J end lost 4 bases, and 10 bases lay between the germline ends. This CDR3 is 15 amino acids long. From germline, CDR1 is LNHDA and CDR2 SQIVND (reference sequence). CDR3 amino acids: CASSIEPPGYNEQFF. The CDR3, as DNA: TGTGCCAGTAGTATAGAACCCCCGGGGTACAATGAGCAGTTCTTC.

This rearrangement joins TRBV7-9 to TRBJ1-1; TRBD1 matches at 7 bases. This CDR3 has 14 residues. The trim removed 5 bases at V and 4 bases at J, leaving 7 bases unmatched. Looked up from germline, CDR1 is SEHNR and CDR2 is FQNEAQ (reference sequence). The CDR3 nucleotides are TGTGCCAGCAGCCCCCCGACAGGGCGCACTGAAGCTTTCTTT. Its translation: CASSPPTGRTEAFF.

The V and J genes are TRBV23-1 and TRBJ2-3; D perhaps matches TRBD1 (5 bases). TRBV23-1 belongs to the ORF category, with a function that is uncertain. With 3 bases removed from V and 4 bases from J, the gap between germline ends came to 17 bases. This CDR3 contains 16 residues. This CDR3 is CASSHPSRDFPDTQYF. The CDR3 DNA follows: TGCGCCAGCAGTCACCCCTCCAGGGATTTCCCAGATACGCAGTATTTT.

This chain connects TRBV28 to TRBJ1-1, with 10 nucleotides matching TRBD1. Germline values: CDR1 MDHEN, CDR2 SYDVKM. V was clipped by 3 bases and J by 1 base; unmatched bases: 14. This CDR3 is built from 19 residues. CDR3 sequence: CASSFPSIRDRGSNTEAFF. CDR3 nucleotide sequence: TGTGCCAGCAGTTTTCCGTCTATACGGGACAGGGGCTCGAACACTGAAGCTTTCTTT.

V usage is TRBV5-1 and J usage is TRBJ2-7, with 9 nucleotides matching TRBD1. The CDR3 covers 15 residues. Germline V gene sequence: CDR1 SGHRS, CDR2 YFSETQ. The V segment lost 0 bases and the J segment 2 bases; nucleotides outside the gene matches: 3. The CDR3 sequence: CASSLGDRETYEQYF. CDR3 bases: TGCGCCAGCAGCTTGGGGGACAGGGAAACCTACGAGCAGTACTTC.

V usage is TRBV28 and J usage is TRBJ2-7, with a possible D match to TRBD1 (6 bases). V lost 5 bases, J lost 2 bases, and 13 bases lay in between. The CDR3 loop spans 14 amino acids. Germline V gene sequence: CDR1 MDHEN, CDR2 SYDVKM. In nucleotides, the CDR3 is TGTGCCAGCAGTCACGGGACACAGACCTACGAGCAGTACTTC. The encoded protein is CASSHGTQTYEQYF. Full variable domain (rest looked up from reference TRBV28 and TRBJ2-7): DVKVTQSSRYLVKRTGEKVFLECVQDMDHENMFWYRQDPGLGLRLIYFSYDVKMKEKGDIPEGYSVSREKKERFSLILESASTNQTSMYLCASSHGTQTYEQYFGPGTRLTVT.

The V gene is TRBV7-8, the J gene TRBJ1-4; 7 bases align to TRBD1. CDR3 length: 15 residues. J gave up 10 bases and V 5 bases, and 13 bases lay outside the gene matches. From germline, CDR1 is SGHVS and CDR2 FQNEAQ. Here the CDR3 reads CASSPQGWGPGKLFF. CDR3 nucleotide sequence: TGTGCCAGCAGCCCACAGGGGTGGGGGCCCGGAAAACTGTTTTTT.

This clone was picked up one time. This rearrangement joins TRBV7-2 to TRBJ2-7; TRBD1 agrees at 9 bases. The CDR3 has 14 amino acids. Germline values: CDR1 SGHTA, CDR2 FQGNSA. V trimming: 5 bases; J trimming: 5 bases; junction bases outside the gene matches: 7. CDR3 nucleotides: TGTGCCAGCAGCCAAACAGGGGGCGTCAACGAGCAGTACTTC. This translates into CASSQTGGVNEQYF. The full variable domain, its missing parts supplied by reference TRBV7-2 and TRBJ2-7, is GAGVSQSPSNKVTEKGKDVELRCDPISGHTALYWYRQSLGQGLEFLIYFQGNSAPDKSGLPSDRFSAERTGGSVSTLTIQRTQQEDSAVYLCASSQTGGVNEQYFGPGTRLTVT.

The V call is TRBV3-1 (or the pseudogene TRBV3-2), the J call TRBJ2-1, with 7 bases matching TRBD2. Trimming removed 1 base from V and 4 bases from J; junction bases left unmatched: 7. Germline assignment: CDR1 LGHDT and CDR2 YNNKEL (reference sequence). The CDR3 is made up of 16 amino acids. CDR3 loop: CASSQVLSSGYNEQFF. CDR3 in DNA: TGTGCCAGCAGCCAAGTATTATCTAGCGGTTACAATGAGCAGTTCTTC.

This sequence joins TRBV6-5 and TRBJ2-3; unclear D gene. The V end lost 1 base, the J end lost 1 base, and 9 bases lay between the germline ends. CDR1 MNHEY and CDR2 SVGAGI come from the germline V gene. The CDR3 runs 15 residues. The DNA for the CDR3 is TGTGCCAGCAGTTACTTCCGTTCGGGCACAGATACGCAGTATTTT. It encodes CASSYFRSGTDTQYF.

This clone appeared once. The rearrangement uses TRBV10-3 and TRBJ2-5, with D possibly being TRBD2 (6 bases). V was clipped by 6 bases and J by 3 bases, with 14 bases between them. This CDR3 is built from 14 residues. Germline V lookup: CDR1 ENHRY, CDR2 SYGVKD. CDR3 region: CAIREGRAKETQYF. In DNA form, the CDR3 reads TGTGCCATCAGGGAGGGCAGGGCTAAAGAGACCCAGTACTTC.

The chain employs TRBV10-3 and TRBJ1-1; D not resolved. Between the trimmed V and J ends, which lost 0 bases and 3 bases, there was a span of 8 bases. Per the germline V gene, CDR1 is ENHRY and CDR2 is SYGVKD. The CDR3 is made up of 14 amino acids. CDR3 residues: CAISESGSHTEAFF. Written as DNA, the CDR3 is TGTGCCATCAGTGAGTCGGGCAGCCACACTGAAGCTTTCTTT.